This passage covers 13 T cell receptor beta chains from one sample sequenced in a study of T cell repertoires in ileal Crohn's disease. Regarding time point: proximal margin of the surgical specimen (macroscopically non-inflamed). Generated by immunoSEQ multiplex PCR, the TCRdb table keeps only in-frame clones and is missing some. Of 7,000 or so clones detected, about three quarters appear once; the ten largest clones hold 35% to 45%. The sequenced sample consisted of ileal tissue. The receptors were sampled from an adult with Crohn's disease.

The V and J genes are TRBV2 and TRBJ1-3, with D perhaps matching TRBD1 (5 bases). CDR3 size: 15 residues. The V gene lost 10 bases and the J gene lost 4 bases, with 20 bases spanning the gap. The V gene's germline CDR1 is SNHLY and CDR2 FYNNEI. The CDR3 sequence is CATSISGGAGNTIYF. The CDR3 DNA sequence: TGTGCCACTAGTATTTCGGGGGGTGCCGGAAACACCATATATTTT. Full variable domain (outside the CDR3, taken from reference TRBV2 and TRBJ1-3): EPEVTQTPSHQVTQMGQEVILRCVPISNHLYFYWYRQILGQKVEFLVSFYNNEISEKSEIFDDQFSVERPDGSNFTLKIRSTKLEDSAMYFCATSISGGAGNTIYFGEGSWLTVV.

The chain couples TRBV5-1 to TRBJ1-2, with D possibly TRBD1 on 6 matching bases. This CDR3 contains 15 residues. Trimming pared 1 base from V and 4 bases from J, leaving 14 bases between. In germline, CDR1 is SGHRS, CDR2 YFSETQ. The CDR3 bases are TGCGCCAGCAGCTTGAAACGTGGAGGGGGCTATGGCTACACCTTC. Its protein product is CASSLKRGGGYGYTF.

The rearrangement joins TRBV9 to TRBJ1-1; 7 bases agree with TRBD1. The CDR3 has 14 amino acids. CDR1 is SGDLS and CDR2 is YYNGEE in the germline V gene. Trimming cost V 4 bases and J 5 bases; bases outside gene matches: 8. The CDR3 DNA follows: TGTGCCAGCAGCAATGAACAGGGGATAACTGAAGCTTTCTTT. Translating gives CASSNEQGITEAFF.

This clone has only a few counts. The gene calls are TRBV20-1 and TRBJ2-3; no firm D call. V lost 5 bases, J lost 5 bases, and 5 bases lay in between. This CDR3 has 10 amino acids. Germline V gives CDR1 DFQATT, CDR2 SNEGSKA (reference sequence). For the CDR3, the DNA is TGCAGTGCTCCGATAGATACGCAGTATTTT. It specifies CSAPIDTQYF.

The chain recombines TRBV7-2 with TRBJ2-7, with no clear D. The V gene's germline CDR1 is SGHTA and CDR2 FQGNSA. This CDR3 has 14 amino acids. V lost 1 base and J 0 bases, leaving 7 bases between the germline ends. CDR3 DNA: TGTGCCAGCAGCTTAGGGGCTTACTCCTACGAGCAGTACTTC. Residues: CASSLGAYSYEQYF.

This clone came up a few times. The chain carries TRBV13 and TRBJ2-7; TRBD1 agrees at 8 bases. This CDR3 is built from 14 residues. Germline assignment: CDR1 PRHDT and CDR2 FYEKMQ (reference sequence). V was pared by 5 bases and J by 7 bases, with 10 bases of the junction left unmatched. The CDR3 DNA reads TGTGCCAGCAGCCCCGGACAGGGTACGAGGGAGCAGTACTTC. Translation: CASSPGQGTREQYF. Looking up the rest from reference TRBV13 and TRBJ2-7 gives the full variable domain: AAGVIQSPRHLIKEKRETATLKCYPIPRHDTVYWYQQGPGQDPQFLISFYEKMQSDKGSIPDRFSAQQFSDYHSELNMSSLELGDSALYFCASSPGQGTREQYFGPGTRLTVT.

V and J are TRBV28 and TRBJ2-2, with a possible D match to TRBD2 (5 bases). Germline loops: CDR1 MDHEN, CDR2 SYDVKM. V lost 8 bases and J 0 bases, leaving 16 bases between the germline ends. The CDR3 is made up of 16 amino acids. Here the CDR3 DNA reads TGTGCCAGCCATGCTCCCGTCGGGGCGAACACCGGGGAGCTGTTTTTT. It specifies CASHAPVGANTGELFF.

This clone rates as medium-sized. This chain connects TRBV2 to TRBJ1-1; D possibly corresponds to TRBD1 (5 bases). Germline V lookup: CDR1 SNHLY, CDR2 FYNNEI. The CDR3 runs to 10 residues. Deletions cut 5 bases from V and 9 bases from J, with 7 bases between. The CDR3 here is CASSLGQAFF. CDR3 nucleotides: TGTGCCAGCAGTTTGGGGCAAGCTTTCTTT.

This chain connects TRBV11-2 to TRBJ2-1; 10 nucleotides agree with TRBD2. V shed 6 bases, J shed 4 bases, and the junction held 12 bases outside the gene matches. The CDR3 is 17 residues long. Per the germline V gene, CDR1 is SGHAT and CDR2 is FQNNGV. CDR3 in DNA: TGTGCCAGCAGTGGGCTACTAGCGGGGACCGATTACAATGAGCAGTTCTTC. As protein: CASSGLLAGTDYNEQFF.

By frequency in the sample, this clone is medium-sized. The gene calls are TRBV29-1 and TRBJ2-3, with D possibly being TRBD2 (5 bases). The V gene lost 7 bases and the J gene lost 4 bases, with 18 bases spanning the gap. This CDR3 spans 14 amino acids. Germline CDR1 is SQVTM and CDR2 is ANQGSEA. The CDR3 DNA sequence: TGCAGCGATGTTTCCGGGGAGACCCCAGATACGCAGTATTTT. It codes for CSDVSGETPDTQYF.

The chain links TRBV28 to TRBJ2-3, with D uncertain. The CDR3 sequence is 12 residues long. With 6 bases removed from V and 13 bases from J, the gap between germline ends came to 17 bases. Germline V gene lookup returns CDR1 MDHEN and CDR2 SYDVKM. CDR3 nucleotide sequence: TGTGCCAGCAGGATACAAGGAAGTCGGGAGTATTTT. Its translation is CASRIQGSREYF.

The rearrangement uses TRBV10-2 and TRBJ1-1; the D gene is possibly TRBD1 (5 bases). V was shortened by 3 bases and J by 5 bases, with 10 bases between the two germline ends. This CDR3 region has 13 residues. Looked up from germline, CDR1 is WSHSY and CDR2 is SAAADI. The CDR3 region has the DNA TGCGCCAGCAGTGACAGGGAAAATACTGAAGCTTTCTTT. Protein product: CASSDRENTEAFF.

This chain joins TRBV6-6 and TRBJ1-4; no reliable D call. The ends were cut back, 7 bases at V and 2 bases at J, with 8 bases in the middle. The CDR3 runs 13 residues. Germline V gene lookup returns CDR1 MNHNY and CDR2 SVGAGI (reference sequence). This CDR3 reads CASKGGTNEKLFF. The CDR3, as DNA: TGTGCCAGCAAGGGAGGGACTAATGAAAAACTGTTTTTT.